Each of the 23 T cell receptor beta chains below was sequenced from the same sample in a study of cytomegalovirus exposure and HLA in healthy donors. The study ran its PCR with 60 Vbeta and 13 Jbeta primers. This table comes from immunoSEQ multiplex PCR, and its TCRdb copy is limited to in-frame clones, with some not included. The repertoire includes fewer than 200,000 clones, about 85% of them detected once, and around 2.5% sits in the top ten. Specimen: PBMCs. All receptors derive from a man between 25 and 39 years old in good health and CMV-seropositive.

The V call is TRBV6-6, the J call TRBJ1-3; TRBD1 is a possible D gene (6 bases). Germline V CDR1 and CDR2: MNHNY, SVGAGI (reference sequence). This CDR3 spans 16 amino acids. V lost 5 bases and J 0 bases, leaving 14 bases between the germline ends. This CDR3 reads CASSTRDTLSGNTIYF. The CDR3 DNA reads TGTGCCAGCAGTACACGGGACACCCTCTCTGGAAACACCATATATTTT.

V usage is TRBV11-2 and J usage is TRBJ2-5; 16 nucleotides match TRBD2. V trimming: 3 bases; J trimming: 5 bases; junction bases outside the gene matches: 9. The CDR3 spans 18 residues. The germline V gene has CDR1 SGHAT and CDR2 FQNNGV. CDR3 sequence (DNA): TGTGCCAGCAGCTTGGGGACTAGCGGGAGGGCCTTGGGGGAGACCCAGTACTTC. Translating it yields CASSLGTSGRALGETQYF.

This sequence joins TRBV7-8 and TRBJ1-2; D might be TRBD1 (5 bases). There are 14 residues in the CDR3. Trimming removed 2 bases at V and 4 bases at J, with 11 bases between. The V gene's germline CDR1 is SGHVS and CDR2 FQNEAQ. The DNA of the CDR3 is TGTGCCAGCAGCTTACGCGACAGCGCCTATGGCTACACCTTC. Its protein product is CASSLRDSAYGYTF.

The chain combines TRBV28 with TRBJ2-1; TRBD2 aligns across 14 bases. CDR1 and CDR2 from the germline V gene are MDHEN and SYDVKM. This CDR3 has 17 amino acids. With 6 bases clipped from V and 0 bases from J, the junction kept 4 bases outside the gene matches. CDR3: CASRGTSGSFSYNEQFF. DNA of the CDR3: TGTGCCAGCAGAGGGACTAGCGGGAGTTTCTCCTACAATGAGCAGTTCTTC.

The sample holds one count of this clone. V is TRBV11-3 and J is TRBJ1-1; tentatively, D is TRBD1 (5 bases). The CDR3 extends over 15 amino acids. The V and J ends lost 1 base and 4 bases respectively, with 13 bases between them. Germline loops: CDR1 SGHNT, CDR2 YENEEA. The DNA for the CDR3 is TGTGCCAGCAGCTTAGGCAGGGTGGGTGGCACTGAAGCTTTCTTT. The encoded protein is CASSLGRVGGTEAFF.

Written as DNA, the CDR3 is TGTGCCAGCAGCCAAGGCTCAGGGAGGTTTAACTATGGCTACACCTTC. Protein product: CASSQGSGRFNYGYTF. The rearrangement links TRBV4-2 to TRBJ1-2; D possibly corresponds to TRBD1 (5 bases). The germline V and J ends were trimmed by 1 base and 1 base, with 13 bases remaining between them. From germline, CDR1 is LGHNA and CDR2 YNFKEQ. This CDR3 region has 16 residues.

This clone was observed a handful of times. The J gene is TRBJ1-1, the V gene TRBV5-1; D is unresolved. Trimming removed 7 bases from V and 6 bases from J, with 16 bases in between. The CDR3 contains 13 residues. Germline lookup yields CDR1 SGHRS and CDR2 YFSETQ. CDR3 protein: CASSEGVVAEAFF. DNA of the CDR3: TGCGCCAGCTCCGAGGGAGTTGTTGCTGAAGCTTTCTTT.

The V and J genes are TRBV5-1 and TRBJ2-2; TRBD2 matches at 10 bases. The ends lost 4 bases at V and 2 bases at J; junction bases unmatched: 5. The CDR3 has 16 residues. The germline gives CDR1 SGHRS, CDR2 YFSETQ. The CDR3 protein is CASSLSGRANTGELFF. DNA of the CDR3: TGCGCCAGCAGCCTCAGCGGGAGGGCCAACACCGGGGAGCTGTTTTTT.

V gene TRBV27 combines with J gene TRBJ2-1, with TRBD1 as a possible D gene (7 bases). This CDR3 spans 16 amino acids. Trimming removed 5 bases from V and 0 bases from J, with 14 bases in between. The germline V gene has CDR1 MNHEY and CDR2 SMNVEV (reference sequence). CDR3 residues: CASSDRAGSSYNEQFF. The CDR3 DNA reads as TGTGCCAGCAGTGACAGGGCGGGAAGCTCCTACAATGAGCAGTTCTTC.

As to this clone: The junction shows a germline mismatch at one end, possibly a read error. The gene calls are TRBV7-9 and TRBJ1-1; a possible D gene is TRBD1 (5 bases). This CDR3 is 15 amino acids long. The germline CDR1 and CDR2 sequences are SEHNR and FQNEAQ (reference sequence). The CDR3 sequence: CSSSSLDRKNTEAFF. CDR3 DNA sequence: TGTTCCAGCAGCTCTCTAGACAGAAAGAACACTGAAGCTTTCTTT.

For this clone: A read error may produce the germline difference seen at one junction end. The chain joins TRBV7-9 to TRBJ1-1; no clear D gene. Germline V gives CDR1 SEHNR, CDR2 FQNEAQ (reference sequence). The CDR3 is 12 amino acids. Written as DNA, the CDR3 is TGTTCCAGCAGCCCCTTGAACACTGAAGCTTTCTTT. Amino acids: CSSSPLNTEAFF.

The chain combines TRBV7-2 with TRBJ2-1, with D uncertain. Trimming stripped 1 base from V and 2 bases from J, with 12 bases between. This CDR3 has 16 residues. Germline V gene sequence: CDR1 SGHTA, CDR2 FQGNSA. The CDR3 coding sequence is TGTGCCAGCAGCTTAGGTCGGAACAGAGCCTACAATGAGCAGTTCTTC. This translates into CASSLGRNRAYNEQFF.

The chain combines TRBV5-6 with TRBJ2-3; D gene uncertain. The CDR3 spans 14 residues. With 5 bases removed from V and 1 base from J, the gap between germline ends came to 11 bases. Germline CDR1 reads SGHDT; CDR2 reads YYEEEE. The CDR3 DNA reads as TGTGCCAGCAGAGAGACTTTTCGCACAGATACGCAGTATTTT. Protein: CASRETFRTDTQYF.

The rearrangement links TRBV6-1 to TRBJ2-7; 10 bases match TRBD2. The CDR3 is 15 residues long. Trimming took 6 bases from V and 1 from J; bases not matched to a gene: 6. Germline CDR1 reads MNHNS; CDR2 reads SASEGT. CDR3 loop: CASSAEREGSYEQYV. Here the CDR3 DNA reads TGTGCCAGCAGCGCAGAGCGGGAGGGGTCCTACGAGCAGTACGTC.

In its sample, this clone was seen a few times. V usage is TRBV19 and J usage is TRBJ1-1; TRBD1 matches at 8 bases. Looked up from germline, CDR1 is LNHDA and CDR2 is SQIVND (reference sequence). There are 14 residues in the CDR3. Losses at the gene ends were 4 bases for V and 11 bases for J; bases not matched to a gene: 12. The CDR3 nucleotides are TGTGCCAGTAGTACCGGACAGGGCTCTCTTAGGGCTTTCTTT. Residues: CASSTGQGSLRAFF.

The rearrangement joins TRBV10-3 to TRBJ2-1, with 7 bases identical to TRBD1. CDR1 and CDR2 (germline): ENHRY, SYGVKD. The CDR3 is 14 amino acids. After removal of 5 bases from V and 4 bases from J, the junction contained 5 bases not matched to a gene. The CDR3 coding sequence is TGTGCCATCAGTCTAGGGGGCGGTTACAATGAGCAGTTCTTC. It encodes CAISLGGGYNEQFF.

The V gene is TRBV4-3, the J gene TRBJ2-7; 7 positions match TRBD1. There are 15 residues in the CDR3. Germline V gives CDR1 LGHNA, CDR2 YSLEER. V lost 0 bases, J lost 2 bases, and 4 bases stayed unmatched. This chain's CDR3 is CASSQDRQGPYEQYF. The CDR3 bases are TGCGCCAGCAGCCAAGATCGACAGGGTCCCTACGAGCAGTACTTC.

Notes on this clone: This sample also contains other DNA sequences that code for the same CDR3. V usage is TRBV7-9 and J usage is TRBJ1-5; no clear D gene. Germline lookup yields CDR1 SEHNR and CDR2 FQNEAQ (reference sequence). V lost 9 bases and J lost 7, with 22 bases in between. The CDR3 sequence is 15 residues long. The DNA of the CDR3 is TGTGCCAGTAGCCAATCCAAGGGCCCGGGGCAGCCCCAGCATTTT. Its protein product is CASSQSKGPGQPQHF.

In the case of this clone: Within the sample, other DNA sequences also encode this same CDR3. V gene TRBV19 combines with J gene TRBJ1-1, with 9 bases aligning to TRBD1. This CDR3 region has 14 residues. V gave up 9 bases and J gave up 4 bases; unmatched junction bases: 9. Per the germline V gene, CDR1 is LNHDA and CDR2 is SQIVND (reference sequence). CDR3 protein: CASITGGVGTEAFF. CDR3 coding DNA: TGTGCCAGCATAACAGGGGGCGTAGGCACTGAAGCTTTCTTT.

The V and J genes are TRBV12-5 and TRBJ2-2, with D possibly matching TRBD1 (5 bases). Germline V gene sequence: CDR1 LGHNT, CDR2 FRNRAP. Trimming took off 1 base at V and 4 bases at J, with 10 bases between the two ends. The CDR3 runs to 15 residues. CDR3 in DNA: TGTGCTAGTGGTTTGGGGCAGGGTAGCACCGGGGAGCTGTTTTTT. Protein sequence: CASGLGQGSTGELFF. The whole variable domain, remainder taken from reference TRBV12-5 and TRBJ2-2, is DARVTQTPRHKVTEMGQEVTMRCQPILGHNTVFWYRQTMMQGLELLAYFRNRAPLDDSGMPKDRFSAEMPDATLATLKIQPSEPRDSAVYFCASGLGQGSTGELFFGEGSRLTVL.

This chain joins TRBV6-7 and TRBJ1-2; D is possibly TRBD1 (5 bases). TRBV6-7 counts as an open reading frame of uncertain function. V gave up 5 bases and J gave up 2 bases, with 12 bases separating them. The CDR3 runs 14 residues. CDR3 region: CASSPRGSNYGYTF. The CDR3, as DNA: TGTGCCAGCAGTCCTCGGGGGTCCAACTATGGCTACACCTTC.

The chain has TRBV21-1 and TRBJ1-4; the table's TRBD1 call for D was not verified on the DNA. TRBV21-1 is an annotated pseudogene. CDR3 length equals 21 residues. The CDR3 here is CASSKAGCAIWDRGLGEKLFF. The CDR3 coding sequence is TGTGCCAGCAGCAAAGCAGGGTGTGCAATATGGGACAGGGGTTTAGGTGAAAAACTGTTTTTT.

This clone occurred a few times. This rearrangement joins TRBV4-3 to TRBJ2-7; TRBD2 agrees at 8 bases. The CDR3 runs to 16 residues. Germline assignment: CDR1 LGHNA and CDR2 YSLEER. V lost 0 bases to trimming and J lost 2 bases; unmatched junction nucleotides: 6. The CDR3 region has the DNA TGCGCCAGCAGCCAAGATCTTCGGGGACTAGCCTACGAGCAGTACTTC. Translation gives CASSQDLRGLAYEQYF.